The 16 T cell receptor beta chains below come from one sample, sequenced in a study of patients and donors after allogeneic stem cell transplantation. TCRdb reprocessed the RT-PCR reads via MiXCR and lists one record per CDR3 protein. The table has some 160,000 distinct CDR3 sequences, 24% seen once. Input material: blood, either unsorted or a sorted T cell fraction (not recorded which). Source of these receptors: a human donor who was either an allogeneic HSCT recipient or a stem cell or donor lymphocyte infusion donor (not recorded which). It is not recorded whose cells these are; they may come from a transplant donor.

The V call is TRBV5-1, the J call TRBJ1-6; perhaps TRBD1 as D (5 bases). This CDR3 is 15 amino acids long. The V end lost 2 bases, the J end lost 12 bases, and 18 bases lay between the germline ends. CDR1 and CDR2 (germline): SGHRS, YFSETQ. For the CDR3, the DNA is TGCGCCAGCAGCTTAGAGGAGGCAGGGCGTAAACCCCTCCACTTT. Translated: CASSLEEAGRKPLHF. The full variable domain, with the rest looked up from reference TRBV5-1 and TRBJ1-6, is KAGVTQTPRYLIKTRGQQVTLSCSPISGHRSVSWYQQTPGQGLQFLFEYFSETQRNKGNFPGRFSGRQFSNSRSEMNVSTLELGDSALYLCASSLEEAGRKPLHFGNGTRLTVT.

V usage is TRBV12-3 or TRBV12-4 and J usage is TRBJ2-2, with TRBD1 identical over 8 bases. CDR3 length: 15 residues. After removal of 6 bases from V and 1 base from J, the junction contained 4 bases not matched to a gene. The CDR3 DNA sequence: TGTGCCAGCAGAAATGGACAGGGGAACACCGGGGAGCTGTTTTTT. It codes for CASRNGQGNTGELFF.

This clonotype was counted only a few times. This chain connects TRBV6-1 to TRBJ2-3; D unclear. The CDR3 is 15 amino acids. The germline gives CDR1 MNHNS, CDR2 SASEGT. Trimming removed 4 bases at V and 0 bases at J, with 11 bases between. The CDR3 loop reads CASSGAPISTDTQYF. CDR3 DNA sequence: TGTGCCAGCAGTGGGGCGCCAATCAGCACAGATACGCAGTATTTT.

This clonotype showed up many times. V gene TRBV5-1 combines with J gene TRBJ1-4; the D is unclear. Trimming cost V 2 bases and J 5 bases, with 10 bases left between them. Per germline, CDR1 SGHRS and CDR2 YFSETQ. This CDR3 has 14 amino acids. The CDR3 spells CASSFEFSNEKLFF. The CDR3 DNA sequence: TGCGCCAGCAGCTTCGAGTTTTCCAATGAAAAACTGTTTTTT.

V and J are TRBV5-1 and TRBJ2-2; possibly TRBD2 for D (7 bases). V gave up 2 bases and J gave up 3 bases, with 14 bases separating them. The V gene's germline CDR1 is SGHRS and CDR2 YFSETQ. The CDR3 consists of 16 residues. The CDR3 loop is CASSFRGARDTGELFF. Here the CDR3 DNA reads TGCGCCAGCAGCTTCCGGGGGGCCCGGGACACCGGGGAGCTGTTTTTT.

This clonotype was detected many times. A read error may account for a junction end that differs from germline. The chain has TRBV5-1 and TRBJ1-1; the D gene is possibly TRBD1 (5 bases). The germline V gene encodes CDR1 SGHRS and CDR2 YFSETQ. This CDR3 comprises 13 residues. The CDR3 DNA reads TGTGCCAGCAGCTTAGGGGTGAACACTGAAGCTTTCTTT. It translates to CASSLGVNTEAFF.

This clonotype was seen a handful of times. J is TRBJ2-1 and V is TRBV12-3 or TRBV12-4; 7 nucleotides agree with TRBD1. The CDR3 has 13 amino acids. J lost 6 bases, V lost 5 bases, and 4 bases had no gene match. The CDR3: CASSLGDSNEQFF. The CDR3 region has the DNA TGTGCCAGCAGTCTTGGGGACAGCAATGAGCAGTTCTTC.

The J gene is TRBJ2-2, the V gene TRBV5-5; D is perhaps TRBD2 (5 bases). V lost 2 bases to trimming and J lost 2 bases, with 10 bases between them. The CDR3 loop spans 15 amino acids. CDR1 is SGHKS, CDR2 YYEKEE, per germline (reference sequence). The CDR3 region is CASSFFSGNTGELFF. In DNA form, the CDR3 reads TGTGCCAGCAGCTTTTTCTCGGGAAACACCGGGGAGCTGTTTTTT.

This clonotype was picked up a small number of times. The chain has TRBV20-1 and TRBJ1-1, with D possibly TRBD1 on 5 matching bases. Trimming stripped 3 bases from V and 3 bases from J, with 20 bases between. The CDR3 consists of 16 residues. The germline V gene has CDR1 DFQATT and CDR2 SNEGSKA (reference sequence). The CDR3 sequence is CSASPRRWGGDTEAFF. The CDR3 nucleotides read TGCAGTGCTAGCCCTCGAAGGTGGGGGGGTGACACTGAAGCTTTCTTT.

This chain links TRBV7-2 with TRBJ1-4; 10 bases line up with TRBD1. J lost 4 bases, V lost 5 bases, and 1 base had no gene match. CDR1 and CDR2 (germline): SGHTA, FQGNSA. The CDR3 is 14 amino acids. This CDR3 is CASSRDRGNEKLFF. CDR3 in DNA: TGTGCCAGCAGCCGGGACAGGGGTAATGAAAAACTGTTTTTT. The full variable domain, in which reference TRBV7-2 and TRBJ1-4 provide the parts outside the CDR3, is GAGVSQSPSNKVTEKGKDVELRCDPISGHTALYWYRQSLGQGLEFLIYFQGNSAPDKSGLPSDRFSAERTGGSVSTLTIQRTQQEDSAVYLCASSRDRGNEKLFFGSGTQLSVL.

This clonotype was observed many times. The rearrangement links TRBV12-3 or TRBV12-4 to TRBJ1-1; D remains ambiguous. The CDR3 loop spans 14 amino acids. Deletions cut 3 bases from V and 2 bases from J, with 10 bases between. The CDR3 here is CASSLYRLNTEAFF. In nucleotides, the CDR3 is TGTGCCAGCAGTTTGTACAGACTAAACACTGAAGCTTTCTTT.

This clonotype has a handful of counts. The chain links TRBV19 to TRBJ2-1; unclear D gene. This CDR3 is 13 amino acids long. The V and J ends lost 3 bases and 5 bases respectively, with 8 bases between them. From germline, CDR1 is LNHDA and CDR2 SQIVND (reference sequence). The CDR3 loop is CASSMRLHNEQFF. DNA for the CDR3: TGTGCCAGTAGTATGCGGCTACACAATGAGCAGTTCTTC.

This clonotype was observed a few times. This rearrangement joins TRBV24-1 to TRBJ2-5; 7 bases agree with TRBD1. The germline V gene has CDR1 KGHDR and CDR2 SFDVKD. J gave up 5 bases and V 3 bases, and 8 bases lay outside the gene matches. This CDR3 region has 15 residues. The CDR3 nucleotides read TGTGCCACCAGTGATGAACGACAGGGCGAGGAGACCCAGTACTTC. Amino acid sequence: CATSDERQGEETQYF.

This clonotype was counted at least ten times. V gene TRBV28 combines with J gene TRBJ1-1; possible D gene TRBD1, 5 bases. The ends were cut back, 2 bases at V and 3 bases at J, with 10 bases in the middle. Germline CDR1 and CDR2: MDHEN and SYDVKM. The CDR3 has 14 amino acids. The CDR3 region is CASSLTLGDTEAFF. The CDR3 coding sequence is TGTGCCAGCAGTTTAACTCTGGGGGACACTGAAGCTTTCTTT. The full variable domain, with the rest looked up from reference TRBV28 and TRBJ1-1, is DVKVTQSSRYLVKRTGEKVFLECVQDMDHENMFWYRQDPGLGLRLIYFSYDVKMKEKGDIPEGYSVSREKKERFSLILESASTNQTSMYLCASSLTLGDTEAFFGQGTRLTVV.

The sample holds a few counts of this clonotype. The CDR3 bases are TGTGCCACCAGTGATCAACAAACTAGCGGCCGTTTCAATGAGCAGTTCTTC. It is translated as CATSDQQTSGRFNEQFF. V and J are TRBV24-1 and TRBJ2-1, with TRBD2 matching over 8 bases. With V trimmed by 3 bases and J by 6 bases, 12 bases remained unmatched. This CDR3 has 17 residues. CDR1 and CDR2 from the germline V gene are KGHDR and SFDVKD.

The genes are TRBV5-1 and TRBJ2-1, with 11 nucleotides matching TRBD2. V dropped 3 bases and J dropped 5; count of bases not matched to a gene: 4. The CDR3 runs 15 residues. Germline-derived CDR1 and CDR2 are SGHRS and YFSETQ. CDR3 loop: CASSWTSGLDNEQFF. The CDR3 DNA sequence: TGCGCCAGCAGCTGGACTAGCGGGCTAGACAATGAGCAGTTCTTC.